The subject of this entry is one TCR beta chain. Its antigen is currently unknown. This sample is drawn from a study of T cell responses to AZD1222 COVID-19 vaccine. Regarding the study as a whole: Sampled repertoires all dated from after the peak T cell response.

V was pared by 5 bases and J by 6 bases, with 10 bases between. Germline CDR1 is SQVTM and CDR2 is ANQGSEA. The CDR3 runs 12 residues. Assay used: immunoSEQ multiplex PCR; TCRdb lists only in-frame clones, some missing. The profile shows about 90,000 clones, roughly 90% of them singletons. This receptor was obtained from an adult who received the AZD1222 COVID-19 vaccine. V gene TRBV29-1 combines with J gene TRBJ2-2, with D uncertain. The sample here was peripheral blood, taken 28 days after the second AZD1222 dose. Here the CDR3 reads CSVLNGPGELFF. The CDR3 DNA sequence: TGCAGCGTTCTAAACGGTCCCGGGGAGCTGTTTTTT.